A single sample gave rise to the 30 T cell receptor beta chains below, sequenced in a study of control samples from healthy donors and cancer patients. The assay was immunoSEQ multiplex PCR, and TCRdb's table has in-frame clones only and misses some. Of 150,000 to 200,000 clones in the sample, about 86% were seen once. The sequenced sample consisted of blood. These receptors originate from a woman aged 25-40 years in good health.

The gene calls are TRBV24-1 and TRBJ1-2; 7 bases map to TRBD1. CDR1 is KGHDR, CDR2 SFDVKD, per germline. The ends lost 4 bases at V and 4 bases at J; junction bases unmatched: 8. The CDR3 is 15 residues long. CDR3 sequence: CATSDPVGQSYGYTF. Here the CDR3 DNA reads TGTGCCACCAGTGACCCTGTGGGACAGTCCTATGGCTACACCTTC.

This clone came up a few times. V is TRBV5-1 and J is TRBJ2-5; 11 bases match TRBD2. The CDR3 has 17 amino acids. Germline V gene lookup returns CDR1 SGHRS and CDR2 YFSETQ. With 1 base clipped from V and 0 bases from J, the junction kept 5 bases outside the gene matches. CDR3 sequence: CASSLTASGGYQETQYF. The CDR3 DNA sequence: TGCGCCAGCAGCTTGACGGCTAGCGGGGGGTACCAAGAGACCCAGTACTTC.

This clone was observed a few times. The chain couples TRBV5-6 to TRBJ1-3; maybe TRBD1 (5 bases). Germline V gene sequence: CDR1 SGHDT, CDR2 YYEEEE. The CDR3 totals 15 residues. The V and J ends lost 0 bases and 3 bases respectively, with 10 bases between them. The CDR3 loop is CASSLAGTFGNTIYF. The CDR3 bases are TGTGCCAGCAGCTTGGCCGGGACGTTTGGAAACACCATATATTTT.

This chain connects TRBV28 to TRBJ1-2; the D gene is possibly TRBD1 (6 bases). The germline V and J ends were trimmed by 4 bases and 4 bases, with 10 bases remaining between them. This CDR3 region has 13 residues. CDR1 MDHEN and CDR2 SYDVKM come from the germline V gene. CDR3: CASSSGQSYGYTF. CDR3 DNA: TGTGCCAGCAGTTCTGGACAGAGCTATGGCTACACCTTC.

CDR3 DNA sequence: TGTGCCAGCAGCCGAGCGGATCAAGGGAACATTCAGTACTTC. Translated, it gives CASSRADQGNIQYF. The rearrangement joins TRBV7-9 to TRBJ2-4; possibly TRBD2 for D (5 bases). Germline V gene lookup returns CDR1 SEHNR and CDR2 FQNEAQ (reference sequence). The ends were cut back, 5 bases at V and 7 bases at J, with 15 bases in the middle. This CDR3 contains 14 residues.

The rearrangement uses TRBV11-2 and TRBJ2-7; 9 nucleotides match TRBD1. Germline trimming cut 6 bases from V and 3 bases from J; bases unmatched to any gene: 9. Germline V CDR1 and CDR2: SGHAT, FQNNGV. The CDR3 is made up of 15 amino acids. This CDR3 is CASRSGTGLFYEQYV. DNA of the CDR3: TGTGCCAGCAGATCCGGGACAGGGCTTTTCTACGAGCAGTACGTC.

The CDR3 sequence: CASRGQRIDQPQHF. Here the CDR3 DNA reads TGTGCCAGCAGGGGACAGCGGATTGATCAGCCCCAGCATTTT. The rearrangement uses TRBV28 and TRBJ1-5; 7 bases line up with TRBD1. The CDR3 has 14 residues. Germline values: CDR1 MDHEN, CDR2 SYDVKM. V was clipped by 6 bases and J by 5 bases; unmatched bases: 7.

The rearrangement links TRBV5-5 to TRBJ2-7; 8 bases are a match to TRBD1. V was clipped by 0 bases and J by 4 bases; unmatched bases: 6. Germline CDR1 reads SGHKS; CDR2 reads YYEKEE (reference sequence). This CDR3 has 15 residues. CDR3: CASSLGRQGNYEQYV. Here the CDR3 DNA reads TGTGCCAGCAGCTTGGGGAGACAGGGGAATTACGAGCAGTACGTC.

This clone came up once. The chain carries TRBV21-1 and TRBJ1-3. TRBV21-1 is noted as a pseudogene. The CDR3 is 13 residues long. The CDR3, as DNA: TGTGCCAGCGTCGGTTGGGCTGGAAACACCATATATTTT. Translating it yields CASVGWAGNTIYF.

This sequence joins TRBV28 and TRBJ2-3; D gene ambiguous. The CDR3 contains 14 residues. CDR1 and CDR2 (germline): MDHEN, SYDVKM. CDR3 DNA: TGTGCTACCCGTCGCGGAGTAGGCACAGATACGCAGTATTTT. It translates to CATRRGVGTDTQYF.

J is TRBJ1-1 and V is TRBV25-1; 8 positions match TRBD1. This CDR3 comprises 16 residues. Per the germline V gene, CDR1 is MGHDK and CDR2 is SYGVNS. The trim removed 0 bases at V and 3 bases at J, leaving 6 bases unmatched. The CDR3 nucleotides read TGTGCCAGCAGTGAATATCGGCAGGGGGCGGACACTGAAGCTTTCTTT. Its translation is CASSEYRQGADTEAFF.

The chain carries TRBV12-3 or TRBV12-4 and TRBJ1-6; no clear D gene. Trimming took 3 bases from V and 7 from J, leaving 7 bases between them. This CDR3 region has 13 residues. CDR3 residues: CASSFLGNSPLHF. In nucleotides, the CDR3 is TGTGCCAGCAGTTTCCTTGGGAATTCACCCCTCCACTTT.

The V call is TRBV19, the J call TRBJ2-1, with 7 bases identical to TRBD2. Looked up from germline, CDR1 is LNHDA and CDR2 is SQIVND (reference sequence). This CDR3 is 13 amino acids long. Germline trimming cut 0 bases from V and 7 bases from J; bases unmatched to any gene: 0. The CDR3, as DNA: TGTGCCAGTAGTATAGAGGGAGGGAATGAGCAGTTCTTC. It is translated as CASSIEGGNEQFF.

The chain links TRBV5-4 to TRBJ2-2; 8 bases match TRBD1. The CDR3 is made up of 15 amino acids. Trimming removed 4 bases from V and 5 bases from J; junction bases left unmatched: 7. Germline loops: CDR1 SGHNT, CDR2 YYREEE (reference sequence). Here the CDR3 reads CASSMGQVLTGELFF. The CDR3 DNA is TGTGCCAGCAGCATGGGACAGGTCCTAACCGGGGAGCTGTTTTTT.

This clone was seen a single time. The chain couples TRBV5-6 to TRBJ1-4, with no clear D. The CDR3 runs 13 residues. The V gene lost 0 bases and the J gene lost 8 bases, with 8 bases spanning the gap. The germline CDR1 and CDR2 sequences are SGHDT and YYEEEE. The CDR3 DNA sequence: TGTGCCAGCAGCTTGGGGGGTATGGAAAAACTGTTTTTT. This codes for CASSLGGMEKLFF.

The chain uses TRBV6-5 and TRBJ1-1, with D maybe TRBD1 (5 bases). The V end was cut by 6 bases, the J end by 5 bases, with 16 bases between. This CDR3 is built from 14 residues. Germline lookup yields CDR1 MNHEY and CDR2 SVGAGI. The CDR3 here is CASSHGGIRTEAFF. DNA of the CDR3: TGTGCCAGCAGCCACGGGGGGATTCGGACTGAAGCTTTCTTT.

The CDR3 loop is CASSGTSGPDTQYF. CDR3 DNA sequence: TGTGCCAGCAGTGGAACTAGCGGGCCAGATACGCAGTATTTT. The rearrangement uses TRBV27 and TRBJ2-3; 9 nucleotides match TRBD2. Germline CDR1 and CDR2: MNHEY and SMNVEV (reference sequence). The CDR3 extends over 14 amino acids. V lost 5 bases and J lost 4; bases outside the gene matches: 4.

This clone has only one observation. The chain is built from TRBV7-2 and TRBJ2-3, with TRBD1 matching over 7 bases. Germline CDR1 SGHTA, CDR2 FQGNSA. The trim removed 5 bases at V and 0 bases at J, leaving 8 bases unmatched. The CDR3 extends over 16 amino acids. CDR3 sequence: CASSKQGQASTDTQYF. The CDR3 region has the DNA TGTGCCAGCAGCAAACAGGGGCAAGCTAGCACAGATACGCAGTATTTT. Variable domain in full (rest from reference TRBV7-2 and TRBJ2-3): GAGVSQSPSNKVTEKGKDVELRCDPISGHTALYWYRQSLGQGLEFLIYFQGNSAPDKSGLPSDRFSAERTGGSVSTLTIQRTQQEDSAVYLCASSKQGQASTDTQYFGPGTRLTVL.

There are a few counts of this clone. The gene calls are TRBV10-3 and TRBJ2-5, with 10 bases lining up with TRBD2. Trimming cost V 8 bases and J 3 bases; bases outside gene matches: 3. The CDR3 loop spans 13 amino acids. The germline CDR1 and CDR2 sequences are ENHRY and SYGVKD. In DNA form, the CDR3 reads TGTGCCATCGGAGCGGGAGGGGAAGAGACCCAGTACTTC. This encodes CAIGAGGEETQYF.

The chain couples TRBV6-6 to TRBJ2-3, with D perhaps TRBD2 (5 bases). Germline CDR1 and CDR2: MNHNY and SVGAGI (reference sequence). This CDR3 has 16 residues. The V end was cut by 2 bases, the J end by 2 bases, with 14 bases between. The CDR3 spells CASSYGSGATTDTQYF. CDR3 in DNA: TGTGCCAGCAGTTACGGGAGCGGAGCAACCACAGATACGCAGTATTTT.

A single count supports this clone. The chain recombines TRBV10-3 with TRBJ2-3; no reliable D call. V was pared by 2 bases and J by 1 base, with 10 bases between. The CDR3 is 15 amino acids. In germline, CDR1 is ENHRY, CDR2 SYGVKD. CDR3 residues: CAISEMVRRTDTQYF. The DNA for the CDR3 is TGTGCCATCAGTGAGATGGTCAGACGCACAGATACGCAGTATTTT.

The J gene is TRBJ2-3, the V gene TRBV4-1; 9 nucleotides match TRBD2. V trimming: 5 bases; J trimming: 4 bases; junction bases outside the gene matches: 10. The CDR3 loop spans 16 amino acids. Germline CDR1 is MGHRA and CDR2 is YSYEKL. The CDR3 DNA reads as TGCGCCAGCAGCAATACCCTAGCGGGAAGGTCAGATACGCAGTATTTT. Translating gives CASSNTLAGRSDTQYF.

The CDR3 sequence is CASSGRAGQGGYEQYF. For the CDR3, the DNA is TGTGCCAGCAGTGGCCGGGCGGGGCAGGGGGGCTACGAGCAGTACTTC. This rearrangement joins TRBV25-1 to TRBJ2-7, with a weak D call TRBD1 (7 bases). Germline assignment: CDR1 MGHDK and CDR2 SYGVNS. The CDR3 has 16 amino acids. Trimming stripped 4 bases from V and 3 bases from J, with 19 bases between.

The J gene is TRBJ1-1, the V gene TRBV4-1; TRBD1 might be the D (6 bases). CDR1 and CDR2 from the germline V gene are MGHRA and YSYEKL. The CDR3 has 15 amino acids. V was pared by 5 bases and J by 3 bases, with 16 bases between. The CDR3 bases are TGCGCCAGCAGCGAGGGACACTTCCCCTACACTGAAGCTTTCTTT. It encodes CASSEGHFPYTEAFF.

V is TRBV7-9 and J is TRBJ2-1; D may be TRBD2 (5 bases). The CDR3 sequence is 12 residues long. The germline gives CDR1 SEHNR, CDR2 FQNEAQ (reference sequence). Trimming removed 0 bases from V and 8 bases from J, with 5 bases in between. The CDR3 loop reads CASSLARDEQFF. The DNA for the CDR3 is TGTGCCAGCAGCTTAGCGAGGGATGAGCAGTTCTTC.

V usage is TRBV11-2 and J usage is TRBJ2-1; D remains unclear. The V end was cut by 0 bases, the J end by 8 bases, with 11 bases between. The CDR3 has 14 amino acids. Looked up from germline, CDR1 is SGHAT and CDR2 is FQNNGV. The CDR3 here is CASSLEVDFYEQFF. As DNA, the CDR3 is TGTGCCAGCAGCTTAGAGGTCGATTTTTATGAGCAGTTCTTC.

The chain carries TRBV28 and TRBJ1-6; D not certain. Germline loops: CDR1 MDHEN, CDR2 SYDVKM. The CDR3 has 15 residues. Trimming removed 6 bases at V and 6 bases at J, with 15 bases between. Here the CDR3 reads CASSRITDGNSPLHF. The CDR3, as DNA: TGTGCCAGCAGCCGGATTACGGATGGTAATTCACCCCTCCACTTT.

This chain joins TRBV19 and TRBJ1-1; TRBD1 matches at 12 bases. CDR1 is LNHDA, CDR2 SQIVND, per germline (reference sequence). This CDR3 has 15 residues. V gave up 6 bases and J gave up 5 bases; unmatched junction bases: 7. CDR3 in DNA: TGTGCCAGTAGGGGGGACAGGGGGCGGAGTACTGAAGCTTTCTTT. This sequence encodes CASRGDRGRSTEAFF.

The chain recombines TRBV7-9 with TRBJ1-6; 10 bases are a match to TRBD1. V shed 5 bases, J shed 10 bases, and the junction held 8 bases outside the gene matches. The length of the CDR3 is 15 residues. The germline gives CDR1 SEHNR, CDR2 FQNEAQ (reference sequence). The CDR3 loop is CASSKTGQGRSPLHF. CDR3 in DNA: TGTGCCAGCAGCAAAACGGGACAGGGGAGGTCACCCCTCCACTTT.

This clone rates as medium-sized. The chain employs TRBV19 and TRBJ2-1; 10 nucleotides match TRBD1. Germline lookup yields CDR1 LNHDA and CDR2 SQIVND (reference sequence). With V trimmed by 4 bases and J by 8 bases, 8 bases remained unmatched. CDR3 length: 15 amino acids. The CDR3 protein is CASSTGTGAGDEQFF. DNA of the CDR3: TGTGCCAGTAGTACCGGGACAGGGGCTGGGGATGAGCAGTTCTTC. The full variable domain, rest sourced from reference TRBV19 and TRBJ2-1, is DGGITQSPKYLFRKEGQNVTLSCEQNLNHDAMYWYRQDPGQGLRLIYYSQIVNDFQKGDIAEGYSVSREKKESFPLTVTSAQKNPTAFYLCASSTGTGAGDEQFFGPGTRLTVL.